These 15 T cell receptor beta chains came from one sample sequenced in a study of blood T cell repertoires in COVID-19 (dated by TCRdb to the early 2020s). Library preparation used the immunoSEQ multiplex PCR assay. The table was pulled from immuneACCESS by TCRdb, which kept in-frame rearrangements only. Such tables lose some clones; where checked, under half of the loss comes from unresolved V genes, and the rest has no known cause. Across this sample there are 90,000 to 150,000 clones, with 79% seen only once. Of the sample, around 3.9% falls within the top ten clones. What was sequenced was peripheral blood. All receptors derive from a woman aged 80 or over with acute or convalescent COVID-19.

This sequence joins TRBV24-1 and TRBJ2-3; TRBD1 matches 9 bases. V was clipped by 3 bases and J by 5 bases; unmatched bases: 2. The CDR3 is 14 amino acids. Germline V gives CDR1 KGHDR, CDR2 SFDVKD. This CDR3 reads CATSDRTGVDTQYF. The CDR3 nucleotides read TGTGCCACCAGTGATCGGACAGGGGTAGATACGCAGTATTTT.

The chain uses TRBV5-4 and TRBJ2-3; tentatively, D is TRBD2 (7 bases). Between the trimmed V and J ends, which lost 10 bases and 2 bases, there was a span of 20 bases. This CDR3 region has 15 residues. The germline CDR1 and CDR2 sequences are SGHNT and YYREEE (reference sequence). DNA for the CDR3: TGTGCCGCGGGTCGCGGGGGCCGATTCACAGATACGCAGTATTTT. It encodes CAAGRGGRFTDTQYF.

The chain couples TRBV4-3 to TRBJ2-2; TRBD2 aligns across 7 bases. This CDR3 has 15 amino acids. Germline CDR1 and CDR2: LGHNA and YSLEER. V lost 1 base, J lost 6 bases, and 5 bases stayed unmatched. In DNA, the CDR3 is TGCGCCAGCAGCCAAGGGGGGGGTGAAGCCGGGGAGCTGTTTTTT. This gives the protein CASSQGGGEAGELFF.

This chain connects TRBV14 to TRBJ2-1, with D unclear. With 4 bases removed from V and 0 bases from J, the gap between germline ends came to 10 bases. The CDR3 covers 15 residues. Germline assignment: CDR1 SGHDN and CDR2 FVKESK. CDR3 sequence (DNA): TGTGCCAGCAGCCCTAGGTCAATCTCCTACAATGAGCAGTTCTTC. Protein sequence: CASSPRSISYNEQFF.

This clone showed up just a few times. The junction shows a germline mismatch at one end, possibly a read error. The CDR3 coding sequence is TGTGCCAGCATCCTAGGGGGAAACAGTGAAGCTTTCTTT. Amino acids: CASILGGNSEAFF. The rearrangement links TRBV6-5 to TRBJ1-1; possibly TRBD1 for D (6 bases). This CDR3 is built from 13 residues. From germline, CDR1 is MNHEY and CDR2 SVGAGI.

J is TRBJ2-7 and V is TRBV7-8; 10 nucleotides align to TRBD1. The germline CDR1 and CDR2 sequences are SGHVS and FQNEAQ. The CDR3 runs 13 residues. Losses at the gene ends were 4 bases for V and 6 bases for J; bases not matched to a gene: 3. CDR3 bases: TGTGCCAGCAGCTCGGGACAGGGGCGCGAGCAGTACTTC. Protein product: CASSSGQGREQYF.

The gene calls are TRBV5-8 and TRBJ1-1, with D possibly TRBD1 on 6 matching bases. The V end lost 3 bases, the J end lost 4 bases, and 10 bases lay between the germline ends. CDR3 length: 13 residues. In germline, CDR1 is SGHTS, CDR2 YDEGEE. CDR3 sequence (DNA): TGTGCCAGCAGCTCGCAGGGGATCACTGAAGCTTTCTTT. Its translation: CASSSQGITEAFF.

The chain carries TRBV7-9 and TRBJ2-7, with TRBD2 matching 13 bases. The CDR3 extends over 14 amino acids. CDR1 is SEHNR, CDR2 FQNEAQ, per germline (reference sequence). With 6 bases clipped from V and 5 bases from J, the junction kept 4 bases outside the gene matches. The CDR3 protein is CASSQGTSGDEQYF. DNA of the CDR3: TGTGCCAGCAGTCAAGGGACTAGCGGGGACGAGCAGTACTTC. Combining the CDR3 with reference TRBV7-9 and TRBJ2-7 gives the whole variable domain DTGVSQNPRHKITKRGQNVTFRCDPISEHNRLYWYRQTLGQGPEFLTYFQNEAQLEKSRLLSDRFSAERPKGSFSTLEIQRTEQGDSAMYLCASSQGTSGDEQYFGPGTRLTVT.

This chain uses TRBV30 with TRBJ2-3, with 12 bases aligning to TRBD2. Germline CDR1 is GTSNPN and CDR2 is SVGIG (reference sequence). This CDR3 has 14 amino acids. V gave up 7 bases and J gave up 4 bases; unmatched junction bases: 6. The CDR3 DNA sequence: TGTGCCTCGCAGACTAGCGGGAGCGCAGATACGCAGTATTTT. As protein: CASQTSGSADTQYF. Drawing the rest from reference TRBV30 and TRBJ2-3, the complete variable domain is SQTIHQWPATLVQPVGSPLSLECTVEGTSNPNLYWYRQAAGRGLQLLFYSVGIGQISSEVPQNLSASRPQDRQFILSSKKLLLSDSGFYLCASQTSGSADTQYFGPGTRLTVL.

The rearrangement links TRBV7-2 to TRBJ2-3; 9 positions agree with TRBD2. J lost 6 bases, V lost 1 base, and 8 bases had no gene match. CDR1 is SGHTA and CDR2 is FQGNSA in the germline V gene. This CDR3 comprises 16 residues. The CDR3 here is CASSLGVAGDPDTQYF. The CDR3 nucleotides are TGTGCCAGCAGCTTAGGAGTAGCGGGAGACCCCGATACGCAGTATTTT.

The gene calls are TRBV7-3 and TRBJ1-5; TRBD1 matches 10 bases. The CDR3 has 15 residues. Per germline, CDR1 SGHTA and CDR2 FQGTGA. V gave up 5 bases and J gave up 2 bases; unmatched junction bases: 3. DNA for the CDR3: TGTGCCAGCAGCCACGGGACAGGGGGCAATCAGCCCCAGCATTTT. Translation: CASSHGTGGNQPQHF.

The CDR3 loop is CASSSQGGYAETQYF. The DNA for the CDR3 is TGCGCCAGCAGCTCACAGGGGGGGTACGCGGAGACCCAGTACTTC. This chain uses TRBV5-1 with TRBJ2-5, with D tentatively TRBD1 (8 bases). The CDR3 loop spans 15 amino acids. V lost 3 bases and J 5 bases, leaving 17 bases between the germline ends. Germline CDR1 reads SGHRS; CDR2 reads YFSETQ.

The DNA for the CDR3 is TGTGCCAGCAGTTCCAGGGACAGGACCTCCGAGCAGTACTTC. Its protein product is CASSSRDRTSEQYF. The chain joins TRBV27 to TRBJ2-7; 8 nucleotides agree with TRBD1. This CDR3 region has 14 residues. Per germline, CDR1 MNHEY and CDR2 SMNVEV (reference sequence). Losses at the gene ends were 4 bases for V and 6 bases for J; bases not matched to a gene: 8.

The V and J genes are TRBV21-1 and TRBJ2-7; TRBD1, as called in the table, went unchecked against the DNA. TRBV21-1 is recorded as a pseudogene. The CDR3 covers 17 residues. DNA for the CDR3: TGTGCCAGCAGCAAGTCAGCGGGGACAGGATGCTCCTACGAGCAGTACTTC. This encodes CASSKSAGTGCSYEQYF.

The V call is TRBV5-1, the J call TRBJ2-5; D not resolved. This CDR3 spans 13 amino acids. Germline loops: CDR1 SGHRS, CDR2 YFSETQ. The V and J ends lost 0 bases and 1 base respectively, with 4 bases between them. The DNA for the CDR3 is TGCGCCAGCAGCTTGGACACCCAAGAGACCCAGTACTTC. This translates into CASSLDTQETQYF.